These 20 T cell receptor beta chains share one sample of origin, sequenced in a study. TCRdb analysed the 5' RACE reads with MiXCR anew, one entry per CDR3 protein. The sample holds about 10,000 distinct CDR3 sequences, more than 20% seen once. Cells sorted as Tregs were CD4+, CD25+ and CD127-/low. The sample consisted of Tregs sorted from blood. Receptor source: a female donor with breast cancer.

By sample share, this clonotype is large (0.1 to 1%). The rearrangement uses TRBV5-1 and TRBJ2-1; 13 positions agree with TRBD2. With V trimmed by 0 bases and J by 6 bases, 6 bases remained unmatched. The CDR3 is made up of 17 amino acids. Germline V CDR1 and CDR2: SGHRS, YFSETQ. The CDR3 loop is CASSLGTSGRGSNEQFF. The CDR3 nucleotides are TGCGCCAGCAGCTTGGGGACTAGCGGGAGAGGAAGCAATGAGCAGTTCTTC.

Comment on this clonotype: This CDR3 fails to terminate in the conserved phenylalanine or tryptophan, so it likely reflects a read error. The chain uses TRBV20-1 and TRBJ2-5; D unresolved. Trimming shortened V by 1 base and J by 5 bases, and 11 bases separated the two germline ends. CDR1 is DFQATT, CDR2 SNEGSKA, per germline (reference sequence). The CDR3 extends over 13 amino acids. As DNA, the CDR3 is TGCAGTGCTAGAGGCACAAAGTTGGAGACCCAGTACCTC. Amino acids: CSARGTKLETQYL.

Details on this clonotype: A much bigger clone sits one base away, suggesting this may be a read error. The CDR3 spells CASSYTPTSTDAQYF. The CDR3 coding sequence is TGTGCCAGCAGTTATACACCTACTAGCACAGATGCGCAGTATTTT. The V call is TRBV6-5, the J call TRBJ2-3; maybe TRBD2 (6 bases). The germline CDR1 and CDR2 sequences are MNHEY and SVGAGI. CDR3 size: 15 residues.

This clonotype was recorded many times. The genes are TRBV6-6 and TRBJ2-1; 8 bases fit TRBD2. CDR1 is MNHNY and CDR2 is SVGAGI in the germline V gene (reference sequence). The CDR3 spans 16 residues. V shed 5 bases and J 10 bases; nucleotides not matched to a gene: 16. CDR3 bases: TGTGCCAGCAGTGCCCTACTAGCGGCCACCGCCGGGGAGCAGTTCTTC. Its protein is CASSALLAATAGEQFF.

The chain recombines TRBV25-1 with TRBJ2-7, with D maybe TRBD1 (5 bases). The CDR3 contains 10 residues. Germline values: CDR1 MGHDK, CDR2 SYGVNS. Trimming stripped 4 bases from V and 7 bases from J, with 5 bases between. The CDR3 DNA reads as TGTGCCAGCAGTGCAGGGGAGCAGTACTTC. Translated, it gives CASSAGEQYF.

The J gene is TRBJ1-2, the V gene TRBV4-1; D is ambiguous. V was cut by 4 bases and J by 9 bases, with 18 bases left in between. The CDR3 has 14 residues. Germline CDR1 MGHRA, CDR2 YSYEKL. The CDR3 region is CASSLVGFLERYTF. As DNA, the CDR3 is TGCGCCAGCAGCCTAGTTGGGTTCTTAGAGCGCTACACCTTC.

This clonotype was detected a few times. This chain uses TRBV6-5 with TRBJ1-5, with no clear D. The V end was cut by 0 bases, the J end by 6 bases, with 9 bases between. This CDR3 has 14 amino acids. In germline, CDR1 is MNHEY, CDR2 SVGAGI. This CDR3 reads CASSYSRSGQPQHF. In nucleotides, the CDR3 is TGTGCCAGCAGTTACTCAAGGAGCGGTCAGCCCCAGCATTTT.

This clonotype turned up a few times. A much larger clone differs by one base, so this may be a read error. The chain couples TRBV12-3 or TRBV12-4 to TRBJ2-6; D ambiguous. The CDR3 sequence is 13 residues long. The CDR3 DNA reads TGTGCCAGCAGTCAGTCGTGGGCCAACCTCCTGACTTTC. Its protein product is CASSQSWANLLTF.

Note on this clonotype: A much larger clone sits a single nucleotide away, making a read error possible. The chain couples TRBV6-5 to TRBJ2-7; D not certain. The CDR3 length is 14 residues. In germline, CDR1 is MNHEY, CDR2 SVGAGI. CDR3 amino acids: CASSYSAGSYEQHF. The CDR3 nucleotides are TGTGCCAGCAGTTACTCCGCAGGCTCCTACGAGCAGCACTTC.

This clonotype appeared many times. This rearrangement joins TRBV5-6 to TRBJ2-7; D possibly corresponds to TRBD2 (5 bases). Germline CDR1 is SGHDT and CDR2 is YYEEEE. This CDR3 has 14 residues. Trimming removed 4 bases at V and 3 bases at J, with 14 bases between. CDR3 bases: TGTGCCAGCAGCCTCCGGGGTGCGTTCTACGAGCAGTACTTC. It codes for CASSLRGAFYEQYF.

This clonotype was seen only a few times. The rearrangement joins TRBV11-2 to TRBJ1-1, with 7 bases lining up with TRBD1. Losses at the gene ends were 5 bases for V and 3 bases for J; bases not matched to a gene: 9. The CDR3 totals 15 residues. CDR1 and CDR2 from the germline V gene are SGHAT and FQNNGV. Here the CDR3 reads CASSPDQGVDTEAFF. CDR3 DNA sequence: TGTGCCAGCAGCCCGGACCAGGGGGTGGACACTGAAGCTTTCTTT.

The rearrangement uses TRBV5-1 and TRBJ1-1; 7 nucleotides align to TRBD1. The germline V gene has CDR1 SGHRS and CDR2 YFSETQ. The CDR3 is 14 residues long. Losses at the gene ends were 4 bases for V and 4 bases for J; bases not matched to a gene: 7. This chain's CDR3 is CASSGGTEGTEAFF. The CDR3 DNA sequence: TGCGCCAGCAGCGGGGGGACAGAAGGCACTGAAGCTTTCTTT.

This clonotype came up many times. An end of the junction differs from the germline gene, which may be a read error. The V gene is TRBV7-3, the J gene TRBJ2-5; 9 positions match TRBD1. The length of the CDR3 is 13 residues. Germline values: CDR1 SGHTA, CDR2 FQGTGA. The CDR3 here is CASSSDRGETQCF. The DNA of the CDR3 is TGTGCCAGCAGCTCGGACAGGGGAGAGACCCAGTGCTTC.

This clonotype was recorded once. A read error may be the cause here, since a much bigger clone is one base away. V gene TRBV19 combines with J gene TRBJ1-3; D call uncertain. This CDR3 is built from 14 residues. Germline V gene lookup returns CDR1 LNHDA and CDR2 SQIVND (reference sequence). DNA of the CDR3: TGTGCCAGTAGTACCTCCCGGGCTCGAAACACCACATATTTT. Translated: CASSTSRARNTTYF.

For this clonotype: A much more abundant neighbour one base away suggests this may be a read error. The rearrangement joins TRBV12-5 to TRBJ1-1; 7 positions match TRBD1. The ends lost 4 bases at V and 1 base at J; junction bases unmatched: 6. The CDR3 totals 15 residues. CDR1 and CDR2 from the germline V gene are LGHNT and FRNRAP. The CDR3 DNA is TGTGCTAGTGGTTCGGGGGGACAGCCGAACACTGAAGCTTTCTTT. Protein product: CASGSGGQPNTEAFF. Full variable domain (outside the CDR3, taken from reference TRBV12-5 and TRBJ1-1): DARVTQTPRHKVTEMGQEVTMRCQPILGHNTVFWYRQTMMQGLELLAYFRNRAPLDDSGMPKDRFSAEMPDATLATLKIQPSEPRDSAVYFCASGSGGQPNTEAFFGQGTRLTVV.

This clonotype is medium-sized by share. The CDR3 nucleotides are TGTGCCAGCAGCTCAGGGTCCAGAGGGGGGCCCCAGCATTTT. This encodes CASSSGSRGGPQHF. The chain is built from TRBV7-9 and TRBJ1-5; tentatively, D is TRBD1 (6 bases). Germline CDR1 reads SEHNR; CDR2 reads FQNEAQ (reference sequence). V was trimmed by 4 bases and J by 9 bases, leaving 16 bases between them. The CDR3 extends over 14 amino acids.

This clonotype is categorized as medium-sized. This chain uses TRBV5-5 with TRBJ2-1; the D gene is possibly TRBD2 (5 bases). This CDR3 has 12 amino acids. Trimming cost V 4 bases and J 9 bases, with 11 bases left between them. Per germline, CDR1 SGHKS and CDR2 YYEKEE (reference sequence). Here the CDR3 reads CASSHGSSEQFF. In nucleotides, the CDR3 is TGTGCCAGCAGCCATGGGAGCTCTGAGCAGTTCTTC.

Many counts were recorded for this clonotype. The V gene is TRBV4-2, the J gene TRBJ1-2, with D possibly TRBD1 on 5 matching bases. CDR1 and CDR2 (germline): LGHNA, YNFKEQ. The V and J ends lost 0 bases and 6 bases respectively, with 14 bases between them. The CDR3 has 15 residues. CDR3 region: CASSQEWTLEDGYTF. CDR3 DNA: TGTGCCAGCAGCCAAGAGTGGACATTGGAGGATGGCTACACCTTC.

V and J are TRBV11-3 and TRBJ2-7, with TRBD2 as a possible D gene (6 bases). The CDR3 spans 12 residues. V was clipped by 7 bases and J by 3 bases, with 10 bases between them. The germline V gene has CDR1 SGHNT and CDR2 YENEEA. CDR3 sequence reads: CASKVGGYEQYF. CDR3 nucleotide sequence: TGTGCCAGCAAAGTGGGGGGCTACGAGCAGTACTTC.

The V gene is TRBV5-4, the J gene TRBJ2-4, with TRBD1 as a possible D gene (6 bases). This CDR3 is 15 amino acids long. V gave up 4 bases and J gave up 8 bases, with 19 bases separating them. CDR1 is SGHNT, CDR2 YYREEE, per germline (reference sequence). CDR3 sequence reads: CASSQTHRASHIQYF. In DNA, the CDR3 is TGTGCCAGCAGCCAAACCCACAGGGCCTCGCACATTCAGTACTTC.